The 10 T cell receptor beta chains below come from one sample, sequenced in a study of blood T cell repertoires in COVID-19. TCRdb's table, derived via immunoSEQ multiplex PCR, lists solely in-frame clones and lacks some. This table has 130,000 to 150,000 clones, more than 80% appearing once. Sequencing input: peripheral blood. These receptors came from a human donor in a cohort sampled during active COVID-19.

This chain joins TRBV28 and TRBJ1-1; weak D call: TRBD1 (5 bases). Trimming took off 5 bases at V and 10 bases at J, with 20 bases between the two ends. The germline CDR1 and CDR2 sequences are MDHEN and SYDVKM. The CDR3 is 14 residues long. DNA for the CDR3: TGTGCCAGCAGTGACCGGGCCCCGACGGGGGGAGCTTTCTTT. Amino acids: CASSDRAPTGGAFF.

The chain has TRBV19 and TRBJ1-1, with D unclear. V was cut by 5 bases and J by 0 bases, with 13 bases left in between. Germline loops: CDR1 LNHDA, CDR2 SQIVND (reference sequence). The CDR3 length is 15 residues. The CDR3 protein is CASSLGFQMNTEAFF. For the CDR3, the DNA is TGTGCCAGTAGTCTTGGTTTCCAGATGAACACTGAAGCTTTCTTT.

Only a few counts were recorded for this clone. This chain uses TRBV28 with TRBJ2-2; TRBD1 matches at 9 bases. The CDR3 consists of 15 residues. Losses at the gene ends were 6 bases for V and 2 bases for J; bases not matched to a gene: 4. Germline assignment: CDR1 MDHEN and CDR2 SYDVKM. DNA for the CDR3: TGTGCCAGCAGGTGGACAGGGGAAAACACCGGGGAGCTGTTTTTT. Translation: CASRWTGENTGELFF.

The V gene is TRBV18, the J gene TRBJ1-2, with TRBD1 matching 9 bases. Germline-derived CDR1 and CDR2 are KGHSH and LQKENI. The CDR3 consists of 15 residues. J was trimmed by 0 bases and V by 3 bases; bases with no gene match: 2. The CDR3 nucleotides read TGTGCCAGCTCACCGGACAGGGGACCTAACTATGGCTACACCTTC. This sequence encodes CASSPDRGPNYGYTF.

This chain links TRBV18 with TRBJ2-7; 11 bases align to TRBD1. Germline assignment: CDR1 KGHSH and CDR2 LQKENI. This CDR3 is 15 amino acids long. V dropped 5 bases and J dropped 2; count of bases not matched to a gene: 5. The CDR3 DNA reads TGTGCCAGCTCAAAAGCGGGACAGGGGGCCTACGAGCAGTACTTC. Its protein is CASSKAGQGAYEQYF.

This sequence joins TRBV7-9 and TRBJ1-1, with a weak D call TRBD1 (5 bases). Germline CDR1 reads SEHNR; CDR2 reads FQNEAQ (reference sequence). V was pared by 5 bases and J by 1 base, with 20 bases between. CDR3 length equals 17 residues. The CDR3 sequence: CASSVLQGFRGNTEAFF. The CDR3 coding sequence is TGTGCCAGCAGCGTACTCCAGGGTTTTAGGGGGAACACTGAAGCTTTCTTT.

The sample holds one count of this clone. The genes are TRBV24-1 and TRBJ1-2, with 10 nucleotides matching TRBD1. V lost 4 bases and J lost 8; bases outside the gene matches: 9. Germline CDR1 is KGHDR and CDR2 is SFDVKD. CDR3 length equals 15 residues. CDR3 residues: CATSDRDRGRRGYTF. The CDR3 DNA reads as TGTGCCACCAGTGACCGGGACAGGGGAAGGAGAGGCTACACCTTC.

The chain links TRBV5-4 to TRBJ2-5; weak D call: TRBD1 (5 bases). Germline CDR1 and CDR2: SGHNT and YYREEE (reference sequence). CDR3 length: 14 residues. V dropped 7 bases and J dropped 4 bases, with 17 bases sitting between them. CDR3 amino acids: CASRQGSTRETQYF. The CDR3 bases are TGTGCCAGCCGCCAGGGTTCGACACGAGAGACCCAGTACTTC.

A single count supports this clone. J is TRBJ1-1 and V is TRBV3-1 (or the pseudogene TRBV3-2); 7 bases map to TRBD1. The CDR3 sequence is 17 residues long. V lost 4 bases, J lost 3 bases, and 14 bases stayed unmatched. Germline V CDR1 and CDR2: LGHDT, YNNKEL (reference sequence). In nucleotides, the CDR3 is TGTGCCAGCAGCCGAGCACAGGTACAGGGGTTTTACACTGAAGCTTTCTTT. Translated, it gives CASSRAQVQGFYTEAFF.

The chain has TRBV4-3 and TRBJ2-5; D perhaps matches TRBD2 (6 bases). Germline V gives CDR1 LGHNA, CDR2 YSLEER. V was clipped by 0 bases and J by 5 bases, with 19 bases between them. This CDR3 contains 17 residues. The CDR3: CASSQDGSARGRETQYF. CDR3 bases: TGCGCCAGCAGCCAAGATGGCTCAGCGCGGGGAAGGGAGACCCAGTACTTC.